The text below deals with one TCR beta chain. The antigen it binds to is not known. One base away there is no much larger clone; base qualities are not given. To sequence the TCRbeta CDR3 region, genomic DNA was isolated from the sorted cells. The immunoSEQ Assay was used for sequencing of TCRbeta CDR3 regions. Not all clones reach the TCRdb copy of this immuneACCESS table, which keeps in-frame sequences only. Checked studies attribute under half of the gap to unresolved V genes and leave the rest unexplained. For this sample the table gives about 59,000 clones, of which less than 90% were detected only once. Roughly 0.76% of the sample comes from the top ten. This sample is part of a study of OX40 agonist ivuxolimab in advanced cancers. About the full investigation: Ivuxolimab, which targeted the costimulatory receptor OX40 (CD134), was an agonistic, fully human IgG2 monoclonal antibody. Of the roughly 50 dose-escalation patients, hepatocellular carcinoma was present in about 20, melanoma in around 15, renal cell carcinoma in 9 and head and neck cancer in 9. Peripheral TCRbeta sequencing was intended to test whether TCR sequence diversity was altered and clonal T-cell expansion was caused by ivuxolimab. Partial responses occurred in three dose-escalation patients: two with cutaneous melanoma and one with hepatocellular carcinoma. Patients were allowed to have had prior anti-PD-1, anti-PD-L1 or anti-CTLA-4 therapy, and more than 30% of the dose-escalation patients had previously received checkpoint inhibitors. The dose-escalation cohort was almost 85% male with a mean age of about 54 years, ranging from roughly 23 to 80. The paper covers the monotherapy dose-escalation part of the phase I ivuxolimab trial, which included N of about 50 patients. Intravenous ivuxolimab was administered to patients every 2 weeks at six dose levels: 0.01, 0.1, 0.3, 1.5, 3 and 10 mg/kg.

The study at large found these results: On average, CD8+ T cells showed more expanded clones than CD4+ T cells after ivuxolimab. Partial responders in the 0.1-3.0 mg/kg groups had among the lowest normalized peripheral clonal expansion, especially among CD8+ T cells. At doses of 0.1 to 3.0 mg/kg, clonal expansion of both CD4+ and CD8+ T cells in blood was seen between baseline and week 6. Low levels of normalized T-cell clonal expansion were also seen in some patients who did not respond. Antigen specificity was not determined for the clonally expanded peripheral T cells.

Here V drops 3 bases and J drops 15 bases, and the junction holds 5 bases not matched to any gene. Taken from the germline V gene, the CDR1 and CDR2 loops are SGHTA and FQGNSA. From cysteine to phenylalanine, the CDR3 is 14 amino acids long. CDR3 DNA only is kept here, 42 bases in frame from base 1. Patients with autoimmune disease history or receiving systemic immunosuppression were excluded from the trial. Peripheral blood for TCR sequencing was collected from all dose cohorts at baseline, on cycle 4 day 1, and on cycle 7 day 1. The samples were taken from a phase I, first-in-human, multicenter, open-label dose-escalation trial of ivuxolimab. Adults with locally advanced or metastatic melanoma, renal cell carcinoma, hepatocellular carcinoma or head and neck squamous cell carcinoma were enrolled in the trial. CD4+ and CD8+ T cells were sorted separately from peripheral blood before TCR sequencing.

The chain employs TRBV7-2 and TRBJ2-1; 16 bases in the middle match TRBD2. The sequencing used CD4+ or CD8+ T cells sorted from blood, collected in a trial of the OX40 agonist ivuxolimab. The receptor comes from an adult with an advanced solid tumor such as melanoma, head and neck, liver or kidney cancer. The CDR3 corresponds to CASSLGLAGGVLFF. The DNA sequence is TGTGCCAGCAGCTTGGGACTAGCGGGAGGGGTACTGTTCTTC.